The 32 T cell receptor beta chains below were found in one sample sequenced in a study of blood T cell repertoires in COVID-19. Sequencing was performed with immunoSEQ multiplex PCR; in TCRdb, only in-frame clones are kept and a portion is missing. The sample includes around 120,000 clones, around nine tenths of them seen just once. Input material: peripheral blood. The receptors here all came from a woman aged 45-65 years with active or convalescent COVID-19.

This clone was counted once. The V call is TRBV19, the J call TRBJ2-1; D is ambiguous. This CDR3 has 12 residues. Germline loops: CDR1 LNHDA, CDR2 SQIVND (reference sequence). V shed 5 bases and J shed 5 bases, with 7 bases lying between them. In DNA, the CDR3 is TGTGCCAGTAGTTGGCCCGACAATGAGCAGTTCTTC. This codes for CASSWPDNEQFF.

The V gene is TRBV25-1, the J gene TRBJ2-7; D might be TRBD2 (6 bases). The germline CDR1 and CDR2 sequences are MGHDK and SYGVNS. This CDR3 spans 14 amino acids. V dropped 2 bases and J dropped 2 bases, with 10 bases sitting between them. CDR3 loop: CASSEDRLAYEQYF. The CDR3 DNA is TGTGCCAGCAGTGAAGACAGACTAGCCTACGAGCAGTACTTC.

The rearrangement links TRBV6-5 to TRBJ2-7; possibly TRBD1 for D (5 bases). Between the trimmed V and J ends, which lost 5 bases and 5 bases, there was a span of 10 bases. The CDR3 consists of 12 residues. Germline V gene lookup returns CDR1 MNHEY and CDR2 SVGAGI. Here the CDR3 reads CASSRGHHEQYF. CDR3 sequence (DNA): TGTGCCAGCAGTAGGGGCCACCACGAGCAGTACTTC.

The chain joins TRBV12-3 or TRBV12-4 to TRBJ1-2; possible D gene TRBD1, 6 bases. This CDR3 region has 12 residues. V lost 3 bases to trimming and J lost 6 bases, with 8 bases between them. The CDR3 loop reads CASSFGQNGYTF. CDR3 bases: TGTGCCAGCAGTTTCGGACAGAATGGCTACACCTTC.

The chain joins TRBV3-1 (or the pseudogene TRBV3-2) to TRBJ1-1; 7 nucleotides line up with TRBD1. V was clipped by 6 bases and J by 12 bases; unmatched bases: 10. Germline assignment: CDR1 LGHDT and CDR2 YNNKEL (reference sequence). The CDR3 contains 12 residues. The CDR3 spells CASSFRQGLPFF. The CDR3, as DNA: TGTGCCAGCAGTTTCAGACAGGGCCTCCCTTTCTTT.

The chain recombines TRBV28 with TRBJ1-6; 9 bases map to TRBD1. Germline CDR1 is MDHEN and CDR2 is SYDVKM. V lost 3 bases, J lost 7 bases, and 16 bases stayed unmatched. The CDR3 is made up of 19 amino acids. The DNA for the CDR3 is TGTGCCAGCAGTTTCTACCACAGGGGGCCCTGGCCCCCGAATTCACCCCTCCACTTT. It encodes CASSFYHRGPWPPNSPLHF. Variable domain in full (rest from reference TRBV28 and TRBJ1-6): DVKVTQSSRYLVKRTGEKVFLECVQDMDHENMFWYRQDPGLGLRLIYFSYDVKMKEKGDIPEGYSVSREKKERFSLILESASTNQTSMYLCASSFYHRGPWPPNSPLHFGNGTRLTVT.

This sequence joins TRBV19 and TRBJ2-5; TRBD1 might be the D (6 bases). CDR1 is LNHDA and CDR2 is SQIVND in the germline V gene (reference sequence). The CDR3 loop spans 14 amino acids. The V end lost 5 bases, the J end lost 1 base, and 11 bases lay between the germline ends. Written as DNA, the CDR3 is TGTGCCAGTAGTCCACCGACAGGCCAAGAGACCCAGTACTTC. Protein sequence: CASSPPTGQETQYF.

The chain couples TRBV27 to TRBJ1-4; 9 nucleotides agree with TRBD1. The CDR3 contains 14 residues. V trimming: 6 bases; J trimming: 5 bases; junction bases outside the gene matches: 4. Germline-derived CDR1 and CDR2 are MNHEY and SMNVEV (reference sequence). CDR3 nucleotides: TGTGCCAGCAGGGGACAGGGAGGGAATGAAAAACTGTTTTTT. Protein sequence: CASRGQGGNEKLFF.

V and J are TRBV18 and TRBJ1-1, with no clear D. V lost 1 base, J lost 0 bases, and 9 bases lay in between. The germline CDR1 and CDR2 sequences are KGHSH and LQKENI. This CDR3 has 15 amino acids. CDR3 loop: CASSPLSNLNTEAFF. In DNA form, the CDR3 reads TGTGCCAGCTCACCACTGAGTAATTTGAACACTGAAGCTTTCTTT.

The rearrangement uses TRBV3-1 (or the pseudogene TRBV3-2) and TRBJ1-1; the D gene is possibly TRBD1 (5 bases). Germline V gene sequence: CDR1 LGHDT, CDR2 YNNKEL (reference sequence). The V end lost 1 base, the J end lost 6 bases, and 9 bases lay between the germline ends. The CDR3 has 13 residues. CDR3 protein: CASSQGGDPEAFF. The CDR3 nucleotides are TGTGCCAGCAGCCAAGGGGGGGACCCTGAAGCTTTCTTT.

The CDR3 is CATRDRGRTSNQPQHF. CDR3 nucleotide sequence: TGTGCCACCCGGGACAGGGGGCGAACGAGCAATCAGCCCCAGCATTTT. The V and J genes are TRBV28 and TRBJ1-5, with 12 positions matching TRBD1. Germline CDR1 MDHEN, CDR2 SYDVKM. This CDR3 comprises 16 residues. Losses at the gene ends were 10 bases for V and 1 base for J; bases not matched to a gene: 8.

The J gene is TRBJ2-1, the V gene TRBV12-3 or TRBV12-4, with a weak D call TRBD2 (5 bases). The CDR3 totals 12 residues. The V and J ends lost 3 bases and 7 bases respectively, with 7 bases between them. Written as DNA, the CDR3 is TGTGCCAGCAGTTTTGGAGGAAATGAGCAGTTCTTC. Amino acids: CASSFGGNEQFF.

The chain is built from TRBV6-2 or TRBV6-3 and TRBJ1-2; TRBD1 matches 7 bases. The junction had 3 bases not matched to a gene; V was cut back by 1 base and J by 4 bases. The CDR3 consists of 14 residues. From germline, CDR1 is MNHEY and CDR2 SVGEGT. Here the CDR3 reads CASSYLGGGYGYTF. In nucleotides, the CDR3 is TGTGCCAGCAGTTACTTAGGGGGCGGCTATGGCTACACCTTC.

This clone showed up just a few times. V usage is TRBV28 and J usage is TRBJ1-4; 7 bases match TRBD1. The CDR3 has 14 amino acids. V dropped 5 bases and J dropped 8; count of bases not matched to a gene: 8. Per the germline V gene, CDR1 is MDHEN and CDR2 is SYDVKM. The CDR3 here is CASSNTGDEEKLFF. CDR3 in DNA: TGTGCCAGCAGTAATACAGGGGATGAGGAAAAACTGTTTTTT.

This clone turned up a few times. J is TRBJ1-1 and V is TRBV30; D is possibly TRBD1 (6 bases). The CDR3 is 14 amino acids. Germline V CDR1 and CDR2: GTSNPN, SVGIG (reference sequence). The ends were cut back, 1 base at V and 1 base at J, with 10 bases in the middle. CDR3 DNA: TGTGCCTGGAGTGGGCAGGGGCCGAACACTGAAGCTTTCTTT. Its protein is CAWSGQGPNTEAFF.

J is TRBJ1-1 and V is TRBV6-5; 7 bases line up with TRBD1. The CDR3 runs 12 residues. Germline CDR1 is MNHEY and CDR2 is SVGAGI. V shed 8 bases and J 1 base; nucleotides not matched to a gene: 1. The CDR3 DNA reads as TGTGCCAGCGGGACAGAGAACACTGAAGCTTTCTTT. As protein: CASGTENTEAFF.

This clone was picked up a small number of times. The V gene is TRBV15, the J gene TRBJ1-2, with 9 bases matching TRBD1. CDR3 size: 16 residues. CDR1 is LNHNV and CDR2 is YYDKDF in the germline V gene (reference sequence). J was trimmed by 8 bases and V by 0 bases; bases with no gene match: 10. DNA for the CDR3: TGTGCCACCAGCAGAGATATAGCGGACAGGGGTGAAGGCTACACCTTC. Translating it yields CATSRDIADRGEGYTF.

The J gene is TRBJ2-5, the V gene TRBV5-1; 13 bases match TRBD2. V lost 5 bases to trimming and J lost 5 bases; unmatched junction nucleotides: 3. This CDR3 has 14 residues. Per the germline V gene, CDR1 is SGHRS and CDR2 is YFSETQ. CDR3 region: CASSRTSGSETQYF. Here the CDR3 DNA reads TGCGCCAGCAGTCGGACTAGCGGGAGCGAGACCCAGTACTTC.

For the CDR3, the DNA is TGTGCCAGTAGTCCCTTTGGGGCAGAATATCAGCCCCAGCATTTT. Amino acid sequence: CASSPFGAEYQPQHF. V is TRBV19 and J is TRBJ1-5; weak D call: TRBD1 (5 bases). Trimming pared 5 bases from V and 5 bases from J, leaving 16 bases between. Germline V gene lookup returns CDR1 LNHDA and CDR2 SQIVND (reference sequence). This CDR3 region has 15 residues. The entire variable domain, with the rest obtained from reference TRBV19 and TRBJ1-5, is as follows: DGGITQSPKYLFRKEGQNVTLSCEQNLNHDAMYWYRQDPGQGLRLIYYSQIVNDFQKGDIAEGYSVSREKKESFPLTVTSAQKNPTAFYLCASSPFGAEYQPQHFGDGTRLSIL.

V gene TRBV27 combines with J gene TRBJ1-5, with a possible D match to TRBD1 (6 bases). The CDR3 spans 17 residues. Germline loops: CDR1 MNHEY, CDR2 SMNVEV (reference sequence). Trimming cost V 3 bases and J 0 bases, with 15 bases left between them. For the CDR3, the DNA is TGTGCCAGCAGTTTGGACAGTTCCACTGTTAGCAATCAGCCCCAGCATTTT. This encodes CASSLDSSTVSNQPQHF.

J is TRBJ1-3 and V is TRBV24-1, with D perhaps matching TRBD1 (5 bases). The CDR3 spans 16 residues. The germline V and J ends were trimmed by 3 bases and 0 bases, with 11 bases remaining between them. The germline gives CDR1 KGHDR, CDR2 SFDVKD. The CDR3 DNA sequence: TGTGCCACCAGTGATACACGGCAGGGCTCTGGAAACACCATATATTTT. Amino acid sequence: CATSDTRQGSGNTIYF.

The CDR3 here is CASSLTGGADTQYF. CDR3 nucleotide sequence: TGTGCCAGCAGTTTAACAGGGGGGGCAGATACGCAGTATTTT. The rearrangement links TRBV28 to TRBJ2-3; a possible D gene is TRBD1 (8 bases). Trimming shortened V by 2 bases and J by 4 bases, and 10 bases separated the two germline ends. This CDR3 has 14 amino acids. The germline CDR1 and CDR2 sequences are MDHEN and SYDVKM.

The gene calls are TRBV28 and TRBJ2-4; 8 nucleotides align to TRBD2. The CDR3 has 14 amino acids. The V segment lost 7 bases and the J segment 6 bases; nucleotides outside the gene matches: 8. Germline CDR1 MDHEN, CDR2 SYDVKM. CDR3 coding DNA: TGTGCCAGCACCGGGGGGGAGGCGCGAAACATTCAGTACTTC. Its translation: CASTGGEARNIQYF.

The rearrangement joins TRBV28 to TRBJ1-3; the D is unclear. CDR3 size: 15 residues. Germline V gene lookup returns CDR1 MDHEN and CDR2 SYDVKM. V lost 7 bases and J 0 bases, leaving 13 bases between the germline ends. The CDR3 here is CASNRARSSGNTIYF. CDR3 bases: TGTGCCAGCAATCGAGCCCGCTCCTCTGGAAACACCATATATTTT.

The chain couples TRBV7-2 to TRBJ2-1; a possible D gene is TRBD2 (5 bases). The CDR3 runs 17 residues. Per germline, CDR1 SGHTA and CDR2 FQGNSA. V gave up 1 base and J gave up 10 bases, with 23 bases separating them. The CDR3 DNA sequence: TGTGCCAGCAGCTTAGGATCGGATATGGCTCCCCGAGGGGAGCAGTTCTTC. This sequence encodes CASSLGSDMAPRGEQFF.

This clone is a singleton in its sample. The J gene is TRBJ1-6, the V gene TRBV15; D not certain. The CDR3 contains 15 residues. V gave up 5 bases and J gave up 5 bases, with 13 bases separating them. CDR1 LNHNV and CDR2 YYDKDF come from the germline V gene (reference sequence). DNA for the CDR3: TGTGCCACCAGCCTAGACTCGGCCGATAATTCACCCCTCCACTTT. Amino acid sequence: CATSLDSADNSPLHF.

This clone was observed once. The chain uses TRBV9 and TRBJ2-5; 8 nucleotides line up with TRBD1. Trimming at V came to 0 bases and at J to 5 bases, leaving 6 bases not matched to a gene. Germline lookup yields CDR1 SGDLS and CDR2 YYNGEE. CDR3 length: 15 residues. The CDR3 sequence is CASSVVGDRGETQYF. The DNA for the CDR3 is TGTGCCAGCAGCGTAGTAGGAGACAGGGGTGAGACCCAGTACTTC.

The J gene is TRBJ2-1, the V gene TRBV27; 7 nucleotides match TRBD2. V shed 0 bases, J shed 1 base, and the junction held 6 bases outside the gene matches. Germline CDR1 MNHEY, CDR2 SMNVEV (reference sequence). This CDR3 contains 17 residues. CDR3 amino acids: CASSLSLAGISYNEQFF. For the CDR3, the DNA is TGTGCCAGCAGTTTATCGTTAGCGGGTATTTCCTACAATGAGCAGTTCTTC.

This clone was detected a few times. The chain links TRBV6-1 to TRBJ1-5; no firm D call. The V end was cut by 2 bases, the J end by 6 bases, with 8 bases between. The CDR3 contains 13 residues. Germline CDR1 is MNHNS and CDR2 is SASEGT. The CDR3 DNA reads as TGTGCCAGCAGTGAAACTGCGCGTCAGCCCCAGCATTTT. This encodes CASSETARQPQHF.

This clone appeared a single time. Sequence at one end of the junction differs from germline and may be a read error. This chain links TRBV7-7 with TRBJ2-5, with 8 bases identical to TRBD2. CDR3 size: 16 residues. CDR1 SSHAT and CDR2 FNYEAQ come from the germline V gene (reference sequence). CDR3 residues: CASSPQTGWRPNGGDF. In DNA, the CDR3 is TGTGCTAGCAGCCCTCAAACAGGGTGGAGGCCAAACGGGGGGGACTTC.

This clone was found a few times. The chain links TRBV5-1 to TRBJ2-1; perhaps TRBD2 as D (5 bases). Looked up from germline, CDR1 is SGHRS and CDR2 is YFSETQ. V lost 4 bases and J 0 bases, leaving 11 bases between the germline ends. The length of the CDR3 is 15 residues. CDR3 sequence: CASSISGSSYNEQFF. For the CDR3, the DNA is TGCGCCAGCAGCATAAGCGGTAGCTCCTACAATGAGCAGTTCTTC. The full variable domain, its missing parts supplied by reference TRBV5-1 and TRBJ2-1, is KAGVTQTPRYLIKTRGQQVTLSCSPISGHRSVSWYQQTPGQGLQFLFEYFSETQRNKGNFPGRFSGRQFSNSRSEMNVSTLELGDSALYLCASSISGSSYNEQFFGPGTRLTVL.

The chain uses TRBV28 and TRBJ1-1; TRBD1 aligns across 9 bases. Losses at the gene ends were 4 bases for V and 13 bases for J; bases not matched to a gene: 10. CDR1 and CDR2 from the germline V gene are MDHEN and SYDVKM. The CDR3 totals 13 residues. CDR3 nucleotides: TGTGCCAGCAGTTATCCCGGGACAGGGATTGGTTTCTTT. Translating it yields CASSYPGTGIGFF.